The entry below gives a single T cell receptor (beta chain) sequence along with its context. The record originates from a study of blood T cell repertoires in COVID-19. At the level of the study: Italy, Spain and the United States were the sources of the convalescent and acute COVID-19 samples. Sample material is recorded as cDNA or gDNA derived from T cells, B-cell-depleted T cells, or PBMCs.

V lost 2 bases to trimming and J lost 2 bases, with 10 bases between them. Germline CDR1 MNHEY, CDR2 SVGAGI. CDR3 size: 14 residues. How the authors handled the data: Reference gene primer amplification gave nucleated cell count estimates. Sequencing was performed with immunoSEQ multiplex PCR; in TCRdb, only in-frame clones are kept and a portion is missing. That table furnishes V, J and clone size, whereas the DNA furnished D and trimming. The table lists about 190,000 clones, about 88% of them singletons. Material for sequencing was peripheral blood. This clonotype was obtained from a woman in her forties who had recovered from COVID-19. The chain couples TRBV6-5 to TRBJ2-7; D is unclear. The CDR3 here is CASSYGAPPYEQYF. The CDR3 nucleotides are TGTGCCAGCAGTTACGGAGCACCTCCCTACGAGCAGTACTTC.